The sequence of this TCR beta chain was determined in a study of cytomegalovirus exposure and HLA in healthy donors (dated by TCRdb to 2017 to 2019). Regarding the study in general: According to an earlier analysis of around 600 of the donors, some 180 million T cells yielded 117 million unique TCR beta sequences and about 300 Gb of sequence data. Alongside the repertoire data, information on donor age, sex, ethnicity and CMV serostatus was compiled. The study aimed to test whether signatures of past pathogen exposure could be identified by cataloging public T cell receptors. To predict cytomegalovirus infection status, the study brought together high-throughput TCR immunosequencing, statistical association of individual TCRs with disease status, and machine learning. The genetic ancestry cluster associated with self-reported Caucasian donors included about 84% of the roughly 380 genotyped donors. An earlier analysis of roughly 580 of the donors used high-throughput TCR beta sequencing to judge whether each TCR beta V gene segment behaved as functional or pseudogenic. Every repertoire in the discovery cohort had been generated on one and the same sequencing platform. In a later genetic analysis, genome-wide SNP genotypes for about three fifths of the roughly 670 donors were used, and that subset was treated as a discovery cohort. Several DR-DQ haplotypes were treated as single units for association and clustering because of strong linkage in the cohort. Using immunosequencing, the study profiled T cell repertoires from fewer than 700 subjects and related those repertoires to cytomegalovirus serostatus. HLA typing included class I and class II loci at four-digit resolution. A later analysis re-examined previously published TCR beta repertoires from about 700 donors and added high-resolution HLA genotyping to investigate patterns of TCR occurrence. Among roughly 370 genotyped donors of the cohort, an average of around 240,000 unique TCR beta nucleotide sequences were sequenced per donor, roughly 20% of them non-productive. The later analysis used no new phenotypic data to find candidate immune exposures, relying instead on TCR beta sequences and their occurrence across donors. The number of donors typed differed by locus, with about 629-630 for A, B, C, DRB1 and DQB1, 522 for DQA1, 600 to 610 for DPA1, and around 460 for DPB1. A separate validation cohort of about 110 different subjects was used in addition to the approximately 700-subject first cohort. Around 330 gigabases of sequencing data and roughly 80 million unique TCR sequences made up an early release that covered approximately 620 HLA-typed donors.

Points on this clone: No cognate antigen has been identified for it. It has no much larger one-base neighbor in the sample; base qualities were not kept.

Receptor amplification or capture employed the immunoSEQ multiplex PCR assay. For the multiplex PCR, a mixture combining 60 forward primers for TCR Vbeta segments and 13 reverse primers for TCR Jbeta segments was used. The CDR3 region of rearranged TCR beta genes was amplified from genomic DNA by a multiplex PCR assay. Amplified TCR beta libraries were sequenced as 87-base-pair reads on the Illumina HiSeq System. As for the original processing: In a later analysis, approximately 74 million unique TCR beta chains were counted across the approximately 640 repertoires, and about 9.9 million of these chains were shared by at least two donors. Raw reads were error-corrected and collapsed into unique sequences with a nearest-neighbor algorithm that merged closely related sequences to remove PCR and sequencing errors. To assign V, D and J gene segments, CDR3 sequences were aligned to IMGT reference sequences. For a sequence to be retained, a match of at least six nucleotides to both a V gene segment and a J gene segment was required. Rearrangements were called productive when the CDR3 lacked stop codons and stayed in frame with V and J; all others were non-productive. Following IMGT convention, CDR3 was defined as the stretch from the second conserved V-encoded cysteine up to the conserved J-encoded phenylalanine. The earlier analysis of fewer than 700 of the donors excluded sequences that lacked an unambiguous match to a single V gene segment. In an earlier analysis of 587 of the donors, a V segment was called functional when productive rearrangements were above 56.7%, and segregating when the standard deviation between donors exceeded 5%. A statistical classification framework was built to diagnose cytomegalovirus status from the catalog of TCR beta chain sequences. In a later analysis, V and J genes were assigned by comparing TCR nucleotide sequences against IMGT/GENE-DB human TR gene sequences. In a later analysis, CDR3 sequences and most-parsimonious VDJ recombination scenarios were assigned using the TCRdist pipeline. In a later analysis, each TCR beta chain was defined by its CDR3 amino acid sequence together with its V-gene family, and reads without a unique V-gene family were excluded. As a way to deal with suspected cross-contamination and a sequencing artifact, a later analysis dropped 450 to 600 nucleotide sequences that were highly shared and had low generation probability. In a later analysis, a clonal expansion index for each public chain was calculated from normalized within-repertoire ranks of inferred template counts. A later analysis computed generation probabilities with a VDJ recombination model fitted to out-of-frame rearrangements, and checked the results against IGoR. In a later analysis, hypergeometric tests were used to score TCR-TCR, TCR-HLA and TCR-CMV co-occurrence, with a repertoire-size bias correction applied to TCR pairs. False discovery rates were estimated in a later analysis by permuting HLA or CMV assignments 20 times. In a later analysis, co-occurring TCRs were grouped using DBSCAN, and TCRdist sequence similarity was added for clustering within HLA-allele-positive subsets. Repertoires with fewer than 30,000 or more than 120,000 public chains, plus five repertoires with anomalous nucleotide sharing, were excluded from co-occurrence clustering. The table was pulled from immuneACCESS by TCRdb, which kept in-frame rearrangements only. Such tables lose some clones; where checked, under half of the loss comes from unresolved V genes, and the rest has no known cause. V and J calls and clone size are copied from that table; D and trimming were computed from the DNA. The sample data list under 150,000 clones, and around 85% of these were observed just once. About 1.8% of the sample is taken by the ten largest.

Spanning cysteine to phenylalanine, the CDR3 consists of 16 amino acids. CDR3 DNA only is kept here, 48 bases in frame from base 1. V sheds 0 bases and J sheds 1 base, leaving 10 bases between their ends. Looking up the germline V gene yields CDR1 LGHNA and CDR2 YNFKEQ. The cohort was made up of about 670 healthy bone marrow donors. At the time of sampling, every cohort member was nominally healthy, though immune exposures that went unrecorded were likely present. The donor was CMV seronegative and was included in the group of a few hundred seronegative cohort members. Each donor provided a peripheral blood sample, and peripheral blood mononuclear cells were used for TCR beta sequencing. The Qiagen DNeasy Blood Extraction Kit was used to extract genomic DNA from the blood cell samples. Study-wide conclusions, independent of this receptor: An earlier analysis of approximately 570 of the donors showed that most TCR beta V segments appeared in productive rearrangements either about 87% or about 30% of the time, which broadly matched IMGT annotations. Some IMGT-functional V segments, including TRBV6-2 and TRBV6-3, could not be told apart with the 87-base-pair reads, so those segments were excluded. In a later genetic analysis, fewer N-insertions in productive TCRs were reported among donors in an Asian-associated ancestry cluster than the approximately 710-donor mean. The authors suggested that the approach could potentially be generalized to other disease states and immunological phenotypes. A further reported finding was that TCR beta sequences accurately predicted the HLA-A and HLA-B alleles for most subjects in the first cohort. Because counts were too low, 15 to 20 rarely observed V segments, including chromosome 9 orphons, were excluded from the earlier analysis of 587 of the donors. According to a later analysis, parvovirus B19, influenza, CMV and Epstein-Barr virus appeared linked to several top co-occurrence clusters. A cluster of highly shared sequence variants was judged likely to represent a technical artifact of the sequencing pipeline. For the cohort, immune exposure information was limited to CMV serostatus. Most CMV-associated TCR beta chains appeared to be HLA-restricted in a later analysis, and the HLA associations seemed to be driven largely by CMV exposure. The classifier was reported to diagnose cytomegalovirus status with high specificity and sensitivity in both the original cohort and the validation cohort. Sequencing depth was assumed to be roughly uniform across donors in the presence/absence analyses, though that assumption may not hold. In the study, around 150 TCR beta chains were listed as associated with cytomegalovirus. Most TCR sequences were seen in very few donors, while some public TCRs were found in many individuals. When HLA alleles, especially DR and DQ, strongly co-occurred, TCR associations were difficult to assign to individual alleles. A few of the identified cytomegalovirus-associated TCR beta chains were confirmed in vitro to be specific for cytomegalovirus antigens. An association between a missense DCLRE1C variant and V-gene and J-gene trimming of TCR beta chains was found in a later genetic analysis and replicated in an independent cohort. In a later analysis, HLA-associated TCR beta chains were found to be more clonally expanded and to have lower generation probabilities than equally common non-associated chains. In this cohort, only TCR beta chains were sequenced, and detectable features were limited by the absence of alpha or paired-chain data. Correlated functional status among segregating V segments might reflect linkage disequilibrium, but an unknown experimental factor could not be ruled out. Because HLA typing was missing for some donors at each locus, association tests included only the typed subset. According to a later analysis, TCR association rates differed among HLA loci, with DRB1 alleles showing the most associated TCRs and HLA-C alleles showing the fewest. In a later analysis, 16,951 TCR beta sequences were associated with specific HLA alleles at a false discovery rate of 0.05.

The sequence was collected from a boy aged 10-17 years in good health and CMV-seronegative. This sequence uses TRBV4-2 and TRBJ1-3; tentative D gene TRBD1, with 6 bases matching. The specimen was PBMCs. The sequenced DNA: TGTGCCAGCAGCCAAGACCCCACAGGGTCTGGAAACACCATATATTTT. This sequence encodes CASSQDPTGSGNTIYF.